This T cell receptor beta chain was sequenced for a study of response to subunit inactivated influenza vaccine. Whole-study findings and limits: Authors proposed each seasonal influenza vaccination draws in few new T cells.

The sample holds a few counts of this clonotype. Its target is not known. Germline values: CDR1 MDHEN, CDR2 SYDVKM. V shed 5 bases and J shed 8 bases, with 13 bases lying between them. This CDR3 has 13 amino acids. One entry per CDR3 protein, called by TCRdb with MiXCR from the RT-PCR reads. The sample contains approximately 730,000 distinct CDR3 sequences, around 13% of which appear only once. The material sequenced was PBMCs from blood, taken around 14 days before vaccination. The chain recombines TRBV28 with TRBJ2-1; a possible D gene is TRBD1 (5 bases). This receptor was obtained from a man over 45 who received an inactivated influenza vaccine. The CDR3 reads CASSPPDIYEQFF. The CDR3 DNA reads TGTGCCAGCAGTCCCCCGGACATTTATGAGCAGTTCTTC.